The T cell receptor (beta chain) described here comes from a study of sequential checkpoint blockade in melanoma. On the study more broadly: DNA from around 90 pretreatment tumor samples underwent TCRβ immunosequencing.

Assay used: immunoSEQ multiplex PCR; TCRdb lists only in-frame clones, some missing. The top ten clones hold 9.7% of a sample with about 6,900 clones, around a quarter of them seen once. Sample treatment: randomized to nivolumab then ipilimumab (arm A) or the reverse (arm B). After removal of 2 bases from V and 10 bases from J, the junction contained 5 bases not matched to a gene. In germline, CDR1 is MNHGY, CDR2 SAAAGT. The CDR3 is made up of 13 amino acids. Comment on this clone: Its antigen is not identified.

Findings of the study overall: Mutational load did not correlate with tumor T-cell fraction or clonality. Rising tumor T-cell fraction and clonality meant about 30 times likelier benefit.

V and J are TRBV6-8 and TRBJ1-5; 7 bases fit TRBD1. Sample: tumor tissue (inferred from file names), taken from a patient given nivolumab and ipilimumab in sequence. This clonotype originated in a human donor with melanoma. CDR3 in DNA: TGTGCCAGCAGTTACGCTACAGGGGACCCCCAGCATTTT. Residues: CASSYATGDPQHF.